These T cell receptor beta chains were read from a single sample in a study of blood T cell repertoires in COVID-19. Produced via immunoSEQ multiplex PCR; TCRdb's table is partial and in-frame only. The top ten hold roughly 21% of the sample, which has roughly 97,000 clones, 80% to 90% seen once. Sample: peripheral blood. Every receptor here comes from a human donor in a cohort sampled during active COVID-19. Each CDR3 is given with its conserved first and last residue. A D gene is named only where the DNA matches it firmly. Expanded clones are given a class, and other clones once, few, many or no size at all.

TRBD2 | 14 | TRBJ2-1 | TRBV29-1 | . | TGCAGCGTCGCTGGAGGGACTAGCATAAGTGAGCAGTTCTTC | CSVAGGTSISEQFF
. | 18 | TRBJ2-5 | TRBV7-9 | . | TGTGCCAGCAGCTTCGTAACTGGGGACACCCAAAAGAAGGGGACCCAGTACTTC | CASSFVTGDTQKKGTQYF
. | 17 | TRBJ2-7 | TRBV19 | . | TGTGCCAGTAGTATCTTCGGGATATCCACGGGGTCCTACGAGCAGTACTTC | CASSIFGISTGSYEQYF
. | 14 | TRBJ2-5 | TRBV7-6 | . | TGTGCCAGCAGCTTAGGTGCTCCCCCGGGGACCCAGTACTTC | CASSLGAPPGTQYF
TRBD1 | 17 | TRBJ2-7 | TRBV7-9 | . | TGTGCCAGCAGCTTCGCGGGGACAGGGACTTACTCCTACGAGCAGTACTTC | CASSFAGTGTYSYEQYF
TRBD1 | 14 | TRBJ2-7 | TRBV10-3 | once | TGTGCCATCAACATGGGACAGGGGGCTTACGAGCAGTACTTC | CAINMGQGAYEQYF
TRBD1 | 14 | TRBJ1-1 | TRBV28 | . | TGTGCCAGCAGTTTAACCACAGGGGGCACTGAAGCTTTCTTT | CASSLTTGGTEAFF
. | 13 | TRBJ1-6 | TRBV6-5 | . | TGTGCCAGCAAAGGAGCAGGGTTATCACCCCTCCACTTT | CASKGAGLSPLHF
TRBD1 | 16 | TRBJ1-3 | TRBV19 | . | TGTGCCAGTAGTATGACGGCAGGGGGTCCTGGAAACACCATATATTTT | CASSMTAGGPGNTIYF
. | 14 | TRBJ2-3 | TRBV5-5 | . | TGTGCCAGCAGCGAACCGACTAGCACAGATACGCAGTATTTT | CASSEPTSTDTQYF
TRBD2 | 16 | TRBJ2-3 | TRBV28 | . | TGTGCCAGCACCAAAGGCGGCGGGAGGGTTACAGATACGCAGTATTTT | CASTKGGGRVTDTQYF
TRBD1 | 16 | TRBJ2-7 | TRBV7-8 | . | TGTGCCAGCAGCTCAGTCGGGACAGTGAGCTCCTACGAGCAGTACTTC | CASSSVGTVSSYEQYF
TRBD1 | 15 | TRBJ1-4 | TRBV9 | . | TGTGCCAGCAGCACGCGGACAGGGGAGGCTGAAAAACTGTTTTTT | CASSTRTGEAEKLFF
. | 15 | TRBJ1-5 | TRBV19 | . | TGTGCCAGTACCCCACAGGTTTATAGCAATCAGCCCCAGCATTTT | CASTPQVYSNQPQHF
. | 12 | TRBJ2-7 | TRBV5-1 | . | TGCGCCAGCAGCTTGGGTCCCGGCGAGCAGTACTTC | CASSLGPGEQYF
TRBD1 | 14 | TRBJ1-6 | TRBV10-3 | . | TGTGCCATCAGGACAGGGACCAATAATTCACCCCTCCACTTT | CAIRTGTNNSPLHF
TRBD2 | 16 | TRBJ2-2 | TRBV10-3 | once | TGTGCCATCAGTAACTCAGCGGGAGGTCGAACCGGGGAGCTGTTTTTT | CAISNSAGGRTGELFF
. | 14 | TRBJ1-5 | TRBV3-1/TRBV3-2 | . | TGTGCCAGCAGCCAGGGGGCAAGCAATCAGCCCCAGCATTTT | CASSQGASNQPQHF
TRBD2 | 16 | TRBJ2-1 | TRBV7-9 | . | TGTGCCAGCAGCTTAGGTCCCCTAGCGGGAGGGAATGAGCAGTTCTTC | CASSLGPLAGGNEQFF
. | 14 | TRBJ2-5 | TRBV29-1 | . | TGCAGCGGCCAGCACGGACAGCGAGGCGAGACCCAGTACTTC | CSGQHGQRGETQYF
TRBD1 | 13 | TRBJ2-1 | TRBV7-9 | . | TGTGCCAGCAGGGCGACAGGGTACAATGAGCAGTTCTTC | CASRATGYNEQFF
TRBD1 | 17 | TRBJ1-2 | TRBV3-1/TRBV3-2 | . | TGTGCCAGCAGCCAAGAAGGGGTCAGGGGGCGACGCTATGGCTACACCTTC | CASSQEGVRGRRYGYTF
TRBD1 | 20 | TRBJ1-1 | TRBV27 | few | TGTGCCAGCAGACAAGACTCCGGGACAGGCAACTTCTTCATGAACACTGAAGCTTTCTTT | CASRQDSGTGNFFMNTEAFF
TRBD2 | 17 | TRBJ2-5 | TRBV7-9 | . | TGTGCCAGCAGCTTCCGGACTAGCGGGAGGGCCGGAGAGACCCAGTACTTC | CASSFRTSGRAGETQYF
. | 13 | TRBJ2-5 | TRBV7-2 | . | TGTGCCAGCAGCTTAGTCGGGGGAGAGACCCAGTACTTC | CASSLVGGETQYF
. | 12 | TRBJ2-7 | TRBV14 | . | TGTGCCAGCAGCACTAGCTACTACGAGCAGTACTTC | CASSTSYYEQYF
TRBD1 | 16 | TRBJ1-1 | TRBV28 | . | TGTGCCAGCAGTTTATTAGGACAGGGTTTGATCACTGAAGCTTTCTTT | CASSLLGQGLITEAFF
. | 16 | TRBJ2-2 | TRBV6-1 | . | TGTGCCAGCAGTGAAGAAAGGAGGCAGAACACCGGGGAGCTGTTTTTT | CASSEERRQNTGELFF
. | 15 | TRBJ2-7 | TRBV3-1/TRBV3-2 | . | TGTGCCAGCAGCTATTCTTTTCGCTCCCAGTACGAGCAGTACTTC | CASSYSFRSQYEQYF
TRBD2 | 14 | TRBJ2-5 | TRBV10-1 | . | TGCGCCAGCAGCATGGGCGGGAGTCGAGAGACCCAGTACTTC | CASSMGGSRETQYF
. | 16 | TRBJ1-1 | TRBV5-6 | . | TGTGCCAGCAGCCTGGCCGGCCGGGGAGCGAGCACTGAAGCTTTCTTT | CASSLAGRGASTEAFF
TRBD2 | 15 | TRBJ2-7 | TRBV7-6 | once | TGTGCCAGCAGCTCGTCGGGACTAGCGGAGGGTCTGCAGTACTTC | CASSSSGLAEGLQYF
TRBD1 | 13 | TRBJ2-5 | TRBV24-1 | . | TGTGCCACCAGAGAAGGGGGCGGGGAGACCCAGTACTTC | CATREGGGETQYF
. | 14 | TRBJ1-1 | TRBV18 | . | TGTGCCAGCTCACCACAACAGACGAACACTGAAGCTTTCTTT | CASSPQQTNTEAFF
. | 14 | TRBJ1-6 | TRBV11-2 | once | TGTGCCAGCAGCTTTCCTCCGGAGCGTTCACCCCTCCACTTT | CASSFPPERSPLHF
TRBD1 | 15 | TRBJ1-2 | TRBV3-1/TRBV3-2 | . | TGTGCCAGCAGCCAAGTCCCAGGGGGCGGGGATGGCTACACCTTC | CASSQVPGGGDGYTF
TRBD1 | 12 | TRBJ1-1 | TRBV9 | . | TGTGCCAGCAGCCTTGGACAGGGGAAGGCTTTCTTT | CASSLGQGKAFF
. | 12 | TRBJ1-2 | TRBV28 | . | TGTGCCAGCGGAAGGGGCTACTATGGCTACACCTTC | CASGRGYYGYTF
TRBD2 | 16 | TRBJ2-5 | TRBV4-3 | . | TGCGCCAGCAGCCAGGGACTAGCGCTCGTAGTAGAGACCCAGTACTTC | CASSQGLALVVETQYF
TRBD1 | 14 | TRBJ2-1 | TRBV15 | . | TGTGCCACCAGCAGGACAGGGACCTACAATGAGCAGTTCTTC | CATSRTGTYNEQFF
TRBD1 | 13 | TRBJ1-2 | TRBV2 | . | TGTGTGTTTTGGCAGGGGGCTTTCTATGGCTACACCTTC | CVFWQGAFYGYTF
TRBD1 | 16 | TRBJ2-5 | TRBV6-5 | . | TGTGCCAGCAGTTACTCTGGCAGGGGGCATGGAGAGACCCAGTACTTC | CASSYSGRGHGETQYF
TRBD1 | 15 | TRBJ2-7 | TRBV25-1 | . | TGTGCCAGCAGTGATTTAAGGACAGGGACCTACGAGCAGTACTTC | CASSDLRTGTYEQYF
TRBD2 | 17 | TRBJ2-1 | TRBV5-1 | . | TGCGCCAGCAGCTTGGCCGTTTTGCTAGCGGGTAGTAATGAGCAGTTCTTC | CASSLAVLLAGSNEQFF
TRBD1 | 14 | TRBJ2-7 | TRBV29-1 | . | TGCAGCGTTAAATCCGGGACAGGACCCTACGAGCAGTACTTC | CSVKSGTGPYEQYF
. | 14 | TRBJ2-7 | TRBV19 | . | TGTGCCAGTAGTATACTCGGACAGATGGGCGAGCAGTACTTC | CASSILGQMGEQYF
. | 16 | TRBJ1-4 | TRBV3-1/TRBV3-2 | once | TGTGCCAGCAGCCAAGTCCTGTTTGCAACTAATGAAAAACTGTTTTTT | CASSQVLFATNEKLFF
TRBD1 | 15 | TRBJ1-1 | TRBV4-3 | . | TGCGTCGTTAGGGGACAGGGGTTCGTGAACACTGAAGCTTTCTTT | CVVRGQGFVNTEAFF
. | 14 | TRBJ1-5 | TRBV19 | few | TGTGCCAGTAGCGGGAGGGGGGCGAGGCAGCCCCAGCATTTT | CASSGRGARQPQHF
TRBD1 | 15 | TRBJ2-1 | TRBV10-3 | . | TGTGCCATCAATCAGGGACAGGGCCTCTACAATGAGCAGTTCTTC | CAINQGQGLYNEQFF
TRBD1 | 16 | TRBJ1-1 | TRBV9 | . | TGTGCCAGCAGCGTAGCTTGGACAGGCGGCCAGACTGAAGCTTTCTTT | CASSVAWTGGQTEAFF
TRBD2 | 18 | TRBJ2-3 | TRBV7-2 | once | TGTGCCAGCAGCTTTAGCGGGAACGGAAACCCTAGCACAGATACGCAGTATTTT | CASSFSGNGNPSTDTQYF
TRBD1 | 16 | TRBJ1-6 | TRBV6-1 | . | TGTGCCAGCAGTGCTGGACAGGGGTCCTATAATTCACCCCTCCACTTT | CASSAGQGSYNSPLHF
. | 14 | TRBJ1-1 | TRBV28 | . | TGTGCCAGCAGACAGAACAGGTGGGGGGCTGAAGCTTTCTTT | CASRQNRWGAEAFF